A few counts support the clone carrying this T cell receptor beta chain. Other DNA sequences from this sample encode an identical CDR3 as well. The ends were cut back, 4 bases at V and 2 bases at J, with 13 bases in the middle. The CDR3 has 14 amino acids. Germline lookup yields CDR1 SGHRS and CDR2 YFSETQ. The data originate from a study of beta chain features in type 1 diabetes. Expressed TCRB transcripts got sequenced, as all isolated RNA was reverse transcribed. For naive, central memory and regulatory T cell samples, reads averaged roughly 3.5 million. Generated by immunoSEQ multiplex PCR, the TCRdb table keeps only in-frame clones and is missing some. This sample yields a few hundred thousand clones, of which around 13% are seen a single time; about 6.7% belongs to the top ten.

The V gene is TRBV5-1, the J gene TRBJ2-7; perhaps TRBD1 as D (6 bases). The receptor comes from a man aged 25 to 40 in good health. Sequenced input: central memory CD4+ T cells from blood. CDR3 sequence reads: CASSPSTGTYEQYF. As DNA, the CDR3 is TGCGCCAGCAGCCCATCGACAGGTACCTACGAGCAGTACTTC.